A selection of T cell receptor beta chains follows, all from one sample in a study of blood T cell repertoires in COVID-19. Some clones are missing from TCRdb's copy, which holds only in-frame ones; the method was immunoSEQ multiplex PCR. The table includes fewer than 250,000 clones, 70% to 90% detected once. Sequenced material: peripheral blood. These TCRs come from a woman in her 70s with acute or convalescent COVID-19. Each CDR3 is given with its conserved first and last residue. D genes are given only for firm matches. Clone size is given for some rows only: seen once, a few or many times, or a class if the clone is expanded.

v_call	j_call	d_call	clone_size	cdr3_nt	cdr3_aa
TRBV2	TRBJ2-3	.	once	TGTGCCAGCAGTGGGAGGGTGCCAGATACGCAGTATTTT	CASSGRVPDTQYF
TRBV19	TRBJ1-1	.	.	TGTGCCAGCCGCGACCAACTAAACACTGAAGCTTTCTTT	CASRDQLNTEAFF
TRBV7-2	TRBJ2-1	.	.	TGTGCCAGCAGCCCCCTAAGATATGAGCAGTTCTTC	CASSPLRYEQFF
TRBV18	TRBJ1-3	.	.	TGTGCCAGCTCATTACAGATCACCTCCTCTGGAAACACCATATATTTT	CASSLQITSSGNTIYF
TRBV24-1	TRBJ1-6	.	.	TGTGCCACCAGTGATCATGACAGGTTATCCAGTTCACCCCTCCACTTT	CATSDHDRLSSSPLHF
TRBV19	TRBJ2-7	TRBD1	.	TGTGCCAGTAGTATCATAACAGGGGGCTACGTCGGCGAGCAGTACTTC	CASSIITGGYVGEQYF
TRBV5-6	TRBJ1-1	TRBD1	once	TGTGCCAGCAGCTTTACAGGGGGCTCTGAAGCTTTCTTT	CASSFTGGSEAFF
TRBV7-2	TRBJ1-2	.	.	TGTGCCAGCAGCCTTACCGGGGGGAAACACGAGGGCTACACCTTC	CASSLTGGKHEGYTF
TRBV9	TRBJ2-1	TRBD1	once	TGTGCCAGCAGCGTAGACAGGGGGACAGGGGGCTACTACAATGAGCAGTTCTTC	CASSVDRGTGGYYNEQFF
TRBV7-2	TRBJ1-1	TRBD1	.	TGTGCCAGCAGCCTCGGACAGGGGGCGTACACTGAAGCTTTCTTT	CASSLGQGAYTEAFF
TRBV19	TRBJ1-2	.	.	TGTGCCAGTAGTATAGGACAGGTGCTTGGCTACACCTTC	CASSIGQVLGYTF
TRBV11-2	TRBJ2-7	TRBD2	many	TGTGCCAGCAGCTTACCGGCGAGGGAGGGTAGGTACGAGCAGTACTTC	CASSLPAREGRYEQYF
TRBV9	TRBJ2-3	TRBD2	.	TGTGCCAGCAGCGGCGGGGGGGGCACGGATACGCAGTATTTT	CASSGGGGTDTQYF
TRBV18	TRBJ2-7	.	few	TGTGCCAGCTCACTAGGACAGTCCTACGAGCAGTACTTC	CASSLGQSYEQYF
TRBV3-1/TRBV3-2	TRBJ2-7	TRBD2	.	TGTGCCAGCAGCCAACTAGCGGGGTGGTCCTACGAGCAGTACTTC	CASSQLAGWSYEQYF
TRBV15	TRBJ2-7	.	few	TGTGCCACCAGCAGAGATAGAGGGCCCTACGAGCAGTACTTC	CATSRDRGPYEQYF
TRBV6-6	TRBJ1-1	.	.	TGTGCCAGCAGTTACTCGAACTTGAACACTGAAGCTTTCTTT	CASSYSNLNTEAFF
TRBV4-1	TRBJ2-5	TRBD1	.	TGCGCCAGCAGCAAGGGACAGGGCCGCCAAGAGACCCAGTACTTC	CASSKGQGRQETQYF
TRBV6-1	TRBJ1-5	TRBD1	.	TGTGCCAGCAGTGTGACAGGGGGCTTTGGCAATCAGCCCCAGCATTTT	CASSVTGGFGNQPQHF
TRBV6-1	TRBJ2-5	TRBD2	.	TGTGCCAGCAGTGTCGGGACTAGCGGGGGGCAAGAGACCCAGTACTTC	CASSVGTSGGQETQYF
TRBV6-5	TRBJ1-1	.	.	TGTGCCAGCAGTTACTCTCAGGGAGGAACTGAAGCTTTCTTT	CASSYSQGGTEAFF
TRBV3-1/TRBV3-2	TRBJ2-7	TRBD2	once	TGTGCCAGCAGCCAAGTTTGGAGCGGGACCTACGAGCAGTACTTC	CASSQVWSGTYEQYF
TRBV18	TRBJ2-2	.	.	TGTGCCAGCTCACCAGGCGGGATGAACACCGGGGAGCTGTTTTTT	CASSPGGMNTGELFF
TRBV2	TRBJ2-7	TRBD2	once	TGTGCCAGCAGCGCGGGAGGGCCTTACGAGCAGTACTTC	CASSAGGPYEQYF
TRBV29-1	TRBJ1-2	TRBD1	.	TGCAGCACGGCCAGGGGGGATGGCTACACCTTC	CSTARGDGYTF